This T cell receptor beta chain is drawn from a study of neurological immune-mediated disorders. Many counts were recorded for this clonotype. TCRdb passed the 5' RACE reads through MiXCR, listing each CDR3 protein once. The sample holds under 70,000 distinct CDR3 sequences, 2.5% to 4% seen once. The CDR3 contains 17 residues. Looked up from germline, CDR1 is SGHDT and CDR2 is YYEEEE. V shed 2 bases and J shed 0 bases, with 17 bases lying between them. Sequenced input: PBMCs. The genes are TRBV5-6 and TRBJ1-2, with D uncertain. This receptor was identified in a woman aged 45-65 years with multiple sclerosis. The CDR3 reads CASSFRFLRRTNYGYTF. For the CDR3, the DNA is TGTGCCAGCAGCTTTAGATTTTTGCGACGGACTAACTATGGCTACACCTTC.